The 3 T cell receptor beta chains in this list originate from one sample, sequenced in a study of blood T cells in healthy people across ages. A second PCR of about 7 to 12 cycles used a sample-barcoded 5' primer and a J-beta primer mix. TCRdb used MiXCR to reprocess the 5' RACE reads, holding one entry per CDR3 protein. The sample includes around 520,000 distinct CDR3 sequences, about 27% of them seen just once. These data also featured in a second study, about T cells of mothers and their children.

Sample: blood. The source is a boy aged 2 to 10 in good health.

Only a few counts were recorded for this clonotype. The V gene is TRBV20-1, the J gene TRBJ2-1, with D unresolved. The CDR3 is 11 residues long. The germline V gene has CDR1 DFQATT and CDR2 SNEGSKA (reference sequence). The V end lost 3 bases, the J end lost 5 bases, and 5 bases lay between the germline ends. The CDR3 coding sequence is TGCAGTGCTAGTCCGGACAATGAGCAGTTCTTC. It is translated as CSASPDNEQFF.

This chain joins TRBV9 and TRBJ2-7; D unresolved. The CDR3 extends over 14 amino acids. V lost 1 base and J lost 0, with 8 bases in between. Germline assignment: CDR1 SGDLS and CDR2 YYNGEE. The CDR3 reads CASSVSESSYEQYF. For the CDR3, the DNA is TGTGCCAGCAGCGTAAGCGAGAGCTCCTACGAGCAGTACTTC.

This clonotype was found a few times. This chain uses TRBV6-1 with TRBJ2-7; 12 positions agree with TRBD2. The CDR3 covers 17 residues. After removal of 6 bases from V and 0 bases from J, the junction contained 9 bases not matched to a gene. Per germline, CDR1 MNHNS and CDR2 SASEGT. The CDR3 DNA follows: TGTGCCAGCAGCCAGACTAGCGGGGGACCATACTCCTACGAGCAGTACTTC. This codes for CASSQTSGGPYSYEQYF.